This entry concerns a single TCR beta chain. This entry belongs to a study of blood T cell repertoires in COVID-19. Background on the study: Spain, Italy and the United States supplied samples that represented acute and convalescent COVID-19.

Trimming cost V 0 bases and J 0 bases, with 12 bases left between them. In germline, CDR1 is LNHNV, CDR2 YYDKDF (reference sequence). The CDR3 is 17 residues long. Per the authors' pipeline: Estimation of nucleated cell counts relied on the amplification of reference gene primers. Clones were read by immunoSEQ multiplex PCR, and TCRdb kept only the in-frame ones, dropping some. That table gives V, J and clone size, and the DNA gave D and trimming. The sample lists approximately 300,000 clones; over 75% were seen once. Sequenced material: peripheral blood. The clonotype originates from a woman in her twenties or thirties with COVID-19, enrolled during active disease. The V call is TRBV15, the J call TRBJ1-3; D might be TRBD1 (5 bases). The CDR3 here is CATSRDRGPSSGNTIYF. DNA for the CDR3: TGTGCCACCAGCAGAGATAGGGGTCCCTCCTCTGGAAACACCATATATTTT.